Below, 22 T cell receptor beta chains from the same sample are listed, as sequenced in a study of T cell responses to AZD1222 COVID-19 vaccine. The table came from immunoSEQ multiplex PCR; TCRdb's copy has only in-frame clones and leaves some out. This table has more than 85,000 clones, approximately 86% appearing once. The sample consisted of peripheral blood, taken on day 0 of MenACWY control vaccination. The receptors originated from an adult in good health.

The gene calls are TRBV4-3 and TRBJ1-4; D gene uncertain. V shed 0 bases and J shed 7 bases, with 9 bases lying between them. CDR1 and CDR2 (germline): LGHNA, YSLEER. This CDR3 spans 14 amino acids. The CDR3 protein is CASSQDRWTEKLFF. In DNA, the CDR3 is TGCGCCAGCAGCCAAGATCGATGGACTGAAAAACTGTTTTTT.

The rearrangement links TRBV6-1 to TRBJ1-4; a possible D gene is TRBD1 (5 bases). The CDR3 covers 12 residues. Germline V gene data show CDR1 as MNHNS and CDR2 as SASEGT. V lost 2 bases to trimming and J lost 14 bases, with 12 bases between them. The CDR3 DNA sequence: TGTGCCAGCAGTGAATGGGGGGTTGGGCTGTTTTTT. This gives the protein CASSEWGVGLFF.

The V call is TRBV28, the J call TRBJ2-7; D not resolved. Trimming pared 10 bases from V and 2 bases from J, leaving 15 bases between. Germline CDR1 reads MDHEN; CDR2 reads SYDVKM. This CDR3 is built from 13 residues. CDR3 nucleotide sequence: TGTGCCACCCAGACCCCTCCAACCTACGAGCAGTACTTC. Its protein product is CATQTPPTYEQYF.

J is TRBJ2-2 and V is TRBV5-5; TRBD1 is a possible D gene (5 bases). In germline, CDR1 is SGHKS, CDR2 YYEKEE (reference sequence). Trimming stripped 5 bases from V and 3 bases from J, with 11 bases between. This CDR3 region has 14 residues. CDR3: CASRRQGDTGELFF. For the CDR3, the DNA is TGTGCCAGCAGGAGGCAGGGTGACACCGGGGAGCTGTTTTTT. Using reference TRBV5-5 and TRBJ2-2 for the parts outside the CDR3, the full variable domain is DAGVTQSPTHLIKTRGQQVTLRCSPISGHKSVSWYQQVLGQGPQFIFQYYEKEERGRGNFPDRFSARQFPNYSSELNVNALLLGDSALYLCASRRQGDTGELFFGEGSRLTVL.

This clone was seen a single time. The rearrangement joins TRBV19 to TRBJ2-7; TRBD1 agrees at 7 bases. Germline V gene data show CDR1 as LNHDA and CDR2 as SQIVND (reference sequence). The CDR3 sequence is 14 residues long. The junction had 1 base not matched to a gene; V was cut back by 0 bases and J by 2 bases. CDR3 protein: CASSIEGTAYEQYF. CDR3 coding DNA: TGTGCCAGTAGTATAGAGGGGACAGCCTACGAGCAGTACTTC.

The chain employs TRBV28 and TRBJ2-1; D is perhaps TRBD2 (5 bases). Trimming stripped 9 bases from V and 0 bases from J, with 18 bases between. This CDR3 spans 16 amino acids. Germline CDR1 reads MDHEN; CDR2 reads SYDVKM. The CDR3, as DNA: TGTGCCAGTACCAAGCAAGTGGCGGGCTCCTACAATGAGCAGTTCTTC. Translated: CASTKQVAGSYNEQFF.

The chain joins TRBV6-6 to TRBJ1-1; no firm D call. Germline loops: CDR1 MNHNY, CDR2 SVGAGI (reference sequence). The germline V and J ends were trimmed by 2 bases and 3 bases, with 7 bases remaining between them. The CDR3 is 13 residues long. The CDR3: CASSYTIDTEAFF. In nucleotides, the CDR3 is TGTGCCAGCAGTTACACGATTGACACTGAAGCTTTCTTT.

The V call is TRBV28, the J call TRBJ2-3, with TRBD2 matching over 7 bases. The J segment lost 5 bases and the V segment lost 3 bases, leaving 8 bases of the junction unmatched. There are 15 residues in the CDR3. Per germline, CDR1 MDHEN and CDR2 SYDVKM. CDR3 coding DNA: TGTGCCAGCAGTTTTAGGGCGGGAGTCTTAGATACGCAGTATTTT. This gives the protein CASSFRAGVLDTQYF.

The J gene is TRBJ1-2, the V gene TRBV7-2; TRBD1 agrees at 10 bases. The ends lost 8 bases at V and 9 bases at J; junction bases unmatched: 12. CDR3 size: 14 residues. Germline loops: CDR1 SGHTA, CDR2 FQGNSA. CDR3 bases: TGTGCCAGCTCTACAGGACAGGGGGTCTCGAGCTACACCTTC. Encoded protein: CASSTGQGVSSYTF.

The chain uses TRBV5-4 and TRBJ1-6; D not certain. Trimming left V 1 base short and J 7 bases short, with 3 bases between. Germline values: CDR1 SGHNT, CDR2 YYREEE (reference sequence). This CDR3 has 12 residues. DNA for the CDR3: TGTGCCAGCAGCTTGTTCAATTCACCCCTCCACTTT. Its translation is CASSLFNSPLHF.

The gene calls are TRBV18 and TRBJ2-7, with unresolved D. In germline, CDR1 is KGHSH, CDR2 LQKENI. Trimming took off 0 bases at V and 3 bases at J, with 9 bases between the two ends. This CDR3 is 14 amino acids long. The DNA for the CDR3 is TGTGCCAGCTCACCACCGGCTAGGCTCTACGAGCAGTACTTC. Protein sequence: CASSPPARLYEQYF.

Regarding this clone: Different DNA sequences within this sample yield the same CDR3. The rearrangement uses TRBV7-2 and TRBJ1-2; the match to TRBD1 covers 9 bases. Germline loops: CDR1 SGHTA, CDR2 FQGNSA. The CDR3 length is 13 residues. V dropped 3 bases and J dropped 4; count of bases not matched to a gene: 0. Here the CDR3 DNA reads TGTGCCAGCAGCTTGGGACAGGGCTATGGCTACACCTTC. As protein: CASSLGQGYGYTF. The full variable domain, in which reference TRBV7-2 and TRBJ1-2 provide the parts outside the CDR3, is GAGVSQSPSNKVTEKGKDVELRCDPISGHTALYWYRQSLGQGLEFLIYFQGNSAPDKSGLPSDRFSAERTGGSVSTLTIQRTQQEDSAVYLCASSLGQGYGYTFGSGTRLTVV.

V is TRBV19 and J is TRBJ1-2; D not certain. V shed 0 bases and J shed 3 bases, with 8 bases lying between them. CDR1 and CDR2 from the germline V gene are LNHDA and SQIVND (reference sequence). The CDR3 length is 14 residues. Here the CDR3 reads CASSIEGLDYGYTF. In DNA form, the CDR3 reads TGTGCCAGTAGTATAGAGGGCCTAGACTATGGCTACACCTTC.

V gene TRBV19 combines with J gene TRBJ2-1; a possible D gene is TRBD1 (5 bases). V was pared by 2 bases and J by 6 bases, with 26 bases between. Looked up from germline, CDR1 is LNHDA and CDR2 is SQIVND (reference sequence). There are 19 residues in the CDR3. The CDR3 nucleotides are TGTGCCAGTAGTATATCCCCTCGGCAGGGTAAGGGTCGATTCAATGAGCAGTTCTTC. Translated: CASSISPRQGKGRFNEQFF.

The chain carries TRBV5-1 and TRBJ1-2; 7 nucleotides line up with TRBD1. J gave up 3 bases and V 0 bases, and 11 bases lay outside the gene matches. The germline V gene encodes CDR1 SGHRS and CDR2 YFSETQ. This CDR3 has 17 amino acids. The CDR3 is CASSLGGQAGTYYGYTF. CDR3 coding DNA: TGCGCCAGCAGCTTGGGAGGACAGGCGGGAACTTACTATGGCTACACCTTC. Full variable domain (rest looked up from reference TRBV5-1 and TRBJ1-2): KAGVTQTPRYLIKTRGQQVTLSCSPISGHRSVSWYQQTPGQGLQFLFEYFSETQRNKGNFPGRFSGRQFSNSRSEMNVSTLELGDSALYLCASSLGGQAGTYYGYTFGSGTRLTVV.

The CDR3 reads CASSPDRNKGGTEAFF. DNA for the CDR3: TGTGCCAGCAGCCCAGACCGTAACAAGGGTGGGACTGAAGCTTTCTTT. The chain is built from TRBV4-2 and TRBJ1-1; D remains ambiguous. V lost 4 bases, J lost 5 bases, and 20 bases lay in between. The CDR3 length is 16 residues. Germline lookup yields CDR1 LGHNA and CDR2 YNFKEQ.

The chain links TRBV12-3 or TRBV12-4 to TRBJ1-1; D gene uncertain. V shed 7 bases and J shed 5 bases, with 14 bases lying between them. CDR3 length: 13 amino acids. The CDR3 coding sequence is TGTGCCAGCACCGGACTAGGCGGGACTGAAGCTTTCTTT. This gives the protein CASTGLGGTEAFF.

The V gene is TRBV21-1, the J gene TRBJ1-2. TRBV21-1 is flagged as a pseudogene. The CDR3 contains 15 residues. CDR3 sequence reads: CASSKASHGLYGYTF. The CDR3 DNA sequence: TGTGCCAGCAGCAAGGCCAGCCATGGACTTTATGGCTACACCTTC.

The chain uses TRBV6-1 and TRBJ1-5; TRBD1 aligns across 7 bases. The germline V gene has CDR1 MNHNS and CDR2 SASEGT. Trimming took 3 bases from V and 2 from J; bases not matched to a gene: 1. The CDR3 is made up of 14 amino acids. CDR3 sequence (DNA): TGTGCCAGCAGTGACCAGGGGGGCAATCAGCCCCAGCATTTT. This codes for CASSDQGGNQPQHF.

CDR3 sequence reads: CASSYGNYGYTF. The CDR3 DNA reads as TGTGCCAGCAGTTACGGTAACTATGGCTACACCTTC. The chain joins TRBV6-6 to TRBJ1-2; D is ambiguous. This CDR3 is built from 12 residues. V lost 2 bases, J lost 1 base, and 2 bases lay in between. The germline V gene encodes CDR1 MNHNY and CDR2 SVGAGI (reference sequence).

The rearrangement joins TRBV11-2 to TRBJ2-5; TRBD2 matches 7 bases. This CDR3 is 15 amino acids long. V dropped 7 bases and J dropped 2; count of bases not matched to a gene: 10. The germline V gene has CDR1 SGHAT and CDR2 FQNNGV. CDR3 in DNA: TGTGCCAGCACCAAGCGGGGTGGGAGACAAGAGACCCAGTACTTC. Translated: CASTKRGGRQETQYF.

The CDR3 nucleotides are TGTGCCAGCAGCCCGAGCCGGGGACAGGGTGAAAAACTGTTTTTT. It translates to CASSPSRGQGEKLFF. The rearrangement uses TRBV5-4 and TRBJ1-4; 9 nucleotides match TRBD1. V lost 4 bases, J lost 7 bases, and 8 bases stayed unmatched. The CDR3 loop spans 15 amino acids. Per germline, CDR1 SGHNT and CDR2 YYREEE (reference sequence).